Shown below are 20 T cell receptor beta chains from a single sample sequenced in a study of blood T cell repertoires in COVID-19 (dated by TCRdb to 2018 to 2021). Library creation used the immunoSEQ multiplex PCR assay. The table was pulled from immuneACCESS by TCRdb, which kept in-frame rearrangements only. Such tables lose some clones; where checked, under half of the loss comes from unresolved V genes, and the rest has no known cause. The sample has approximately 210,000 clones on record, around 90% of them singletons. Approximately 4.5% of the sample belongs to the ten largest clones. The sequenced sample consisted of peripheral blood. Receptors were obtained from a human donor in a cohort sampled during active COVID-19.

In DNA, the CDR3 is TGCGCCAGCAGCTTGGGACAGGGGGCGTTGAGGACTGAAGCTTTCTTT. Its protein product is CASSLGQGALRTEAFF. V and J are TRBV5-1 and TRBJ1-1, with 10 nucleotides matching TRBD1. Trimming cost V 0 bases and J 5 bases; bases outside gene matches: 7. The CDR3 loop spans 16 amino acids. From germline, CDR1 is SGHRS and CDR2 YFSETQ.

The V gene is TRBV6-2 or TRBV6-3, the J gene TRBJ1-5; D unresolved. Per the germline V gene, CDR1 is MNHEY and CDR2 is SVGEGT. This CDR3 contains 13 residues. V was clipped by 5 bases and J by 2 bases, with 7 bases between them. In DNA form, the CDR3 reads TGTGCCAGCAGTGGTCCAGGCAATCAGCCCCAGCATTTT. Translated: CASSGPGNQPQHF.

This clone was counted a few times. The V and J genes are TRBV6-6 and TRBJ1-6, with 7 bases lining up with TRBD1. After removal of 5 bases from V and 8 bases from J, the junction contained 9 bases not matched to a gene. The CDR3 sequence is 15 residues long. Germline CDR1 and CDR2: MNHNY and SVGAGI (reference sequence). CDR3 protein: CASSPGRGRDSPLHF. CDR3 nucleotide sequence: TGTGCCAGCAGTCCCGGGAGGGGGCGAGATTCACCCCTCCACTTT.

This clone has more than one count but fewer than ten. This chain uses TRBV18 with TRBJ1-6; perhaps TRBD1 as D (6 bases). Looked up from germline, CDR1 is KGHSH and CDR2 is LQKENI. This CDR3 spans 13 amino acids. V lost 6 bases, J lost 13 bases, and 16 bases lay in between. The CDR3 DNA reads TGTGCCAGCTCGAACCTCTCCCAGGGGCCCCTCCACTTT. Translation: CASSNLSQGPLHF. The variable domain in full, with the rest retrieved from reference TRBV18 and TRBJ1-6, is NAGVMQNPRHLVRRRGQEARLRCSPMKGHSHVYWYRQLPEEGLKFMVYLQKENIIDESGMPKERFSAEFPKEGPSILRIQQVVRGDSAAYFCASSNLSQGPLHFGNGTRLTVT.

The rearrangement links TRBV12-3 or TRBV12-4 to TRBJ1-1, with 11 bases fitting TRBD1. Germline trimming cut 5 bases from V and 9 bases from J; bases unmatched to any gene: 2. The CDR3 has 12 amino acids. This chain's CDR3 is CASSVDRGQAFF. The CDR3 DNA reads TGTGCCAGCAGTGTGGACAGGGGGCAAGCTTTCTTT.

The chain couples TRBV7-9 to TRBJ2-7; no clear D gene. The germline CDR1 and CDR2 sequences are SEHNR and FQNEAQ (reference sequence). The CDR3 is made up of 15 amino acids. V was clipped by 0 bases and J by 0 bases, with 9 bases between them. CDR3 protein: CASSLALRNSYEQYF. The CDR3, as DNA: TGTGCCAGCAGCTTAGCGCTGCGGAACTCCTACGAGCAGTACTTC.

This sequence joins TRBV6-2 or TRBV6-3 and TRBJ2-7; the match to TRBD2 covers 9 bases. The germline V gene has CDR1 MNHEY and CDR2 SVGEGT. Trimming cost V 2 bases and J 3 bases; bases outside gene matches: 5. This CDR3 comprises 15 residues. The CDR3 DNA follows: TGTGCCAGCAGTTACGGGCTAGCGGGAAACTACGAGCAGTACTTC. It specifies CASSYGLAGNYEQYF.

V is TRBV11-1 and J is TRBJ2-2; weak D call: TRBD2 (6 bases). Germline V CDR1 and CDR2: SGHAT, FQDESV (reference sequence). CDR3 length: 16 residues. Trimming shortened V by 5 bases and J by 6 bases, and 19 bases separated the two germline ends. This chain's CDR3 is CASSHGRADYSGELFF. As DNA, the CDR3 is TGTGCCAGCAGCCACGGGAGAGCCGACTATTCCGGGGAGCTGTTTTTT.

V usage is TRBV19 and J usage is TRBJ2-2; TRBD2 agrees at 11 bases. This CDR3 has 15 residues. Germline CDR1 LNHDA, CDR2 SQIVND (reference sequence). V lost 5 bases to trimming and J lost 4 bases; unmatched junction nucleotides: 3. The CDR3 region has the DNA TGTGCCAGTAGTCTCGGACTAGCGGGCACCGGGGAGCTGTTTTTT. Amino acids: CASSLGLAGTGELFF.

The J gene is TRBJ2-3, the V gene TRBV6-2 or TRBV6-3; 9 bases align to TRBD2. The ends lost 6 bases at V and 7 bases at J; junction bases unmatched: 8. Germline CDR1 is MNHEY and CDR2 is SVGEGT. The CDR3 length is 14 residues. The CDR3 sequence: CASSPGLATNTQYF. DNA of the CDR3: TGTGCCAGCAGCCCCGGACTAGCGACAAATACGCAGTATTTT.

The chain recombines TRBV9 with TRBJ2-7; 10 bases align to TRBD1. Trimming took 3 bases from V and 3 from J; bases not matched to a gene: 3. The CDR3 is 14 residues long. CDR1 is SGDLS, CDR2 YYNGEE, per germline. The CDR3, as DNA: TGTGCCAGCAGCGGCGGGACAGGGGTCTACGAGCAGTACTTC. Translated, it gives CASSGGTGVYEQYF.

This chain's CDR3 is CASSLAGGSRQETQYF. CDR3 nucleotides: TGTGCCAGCAGCCTGGCTGGCGGGAGTCGTCAAGAGACCCAGTACTTC. The rearrangement uses TRBV5-4 and TRBJ2-5, with 7 positions matching TRBD2. Trimming removed 4 bases from V and 2 bases from J; junction bases left unmatched: 11. CDR1 and CDR2 from the germline V gene are SGHNT and YYREEE (reference sequence). The length of the CDR3 is 16 residues.

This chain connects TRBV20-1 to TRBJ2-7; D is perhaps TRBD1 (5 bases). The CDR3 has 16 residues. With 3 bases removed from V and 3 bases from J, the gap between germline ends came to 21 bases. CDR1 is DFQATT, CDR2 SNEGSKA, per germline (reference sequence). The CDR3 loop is CSASPGHFLGFYEQYF. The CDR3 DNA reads TGCAGTGCTAGTCCCGGACACTTCCTTGGATTCTACGAGCAGTACTTC.

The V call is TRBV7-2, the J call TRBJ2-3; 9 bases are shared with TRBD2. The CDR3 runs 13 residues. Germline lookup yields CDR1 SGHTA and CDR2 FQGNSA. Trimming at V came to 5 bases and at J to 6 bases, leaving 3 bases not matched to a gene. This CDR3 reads CASSVTSGDTQYF. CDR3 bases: TGTGCCAGCAGCGTAACTAGCGGGGATACGCAGTATTTT.

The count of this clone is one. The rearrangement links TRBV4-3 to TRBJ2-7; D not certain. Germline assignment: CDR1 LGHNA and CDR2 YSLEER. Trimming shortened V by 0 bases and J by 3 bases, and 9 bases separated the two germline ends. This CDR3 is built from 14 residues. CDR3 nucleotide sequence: TGCGCCAGCAGCCAAGATCTAGTTAGCTACGAGCAGTACTTC. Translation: CASSQDLVSYEQYF.

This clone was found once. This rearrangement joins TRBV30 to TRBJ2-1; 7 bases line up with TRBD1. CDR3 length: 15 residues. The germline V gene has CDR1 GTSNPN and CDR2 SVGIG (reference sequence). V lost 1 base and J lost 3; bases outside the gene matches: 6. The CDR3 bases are TGTGCCTGGAGTGAGGGGGCTTCTCTCTACAATGAGCAGTTCTTC. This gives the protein CAWSEGASLYNEQFF.

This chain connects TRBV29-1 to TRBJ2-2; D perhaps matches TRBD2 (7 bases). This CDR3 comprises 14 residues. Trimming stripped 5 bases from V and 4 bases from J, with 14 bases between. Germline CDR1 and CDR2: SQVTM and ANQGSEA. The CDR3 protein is CSVRLGGGTGELFF. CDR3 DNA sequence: TGCAGCGTTCGACTGGGAGGGGGCACCGGGGAGCTGTTTTTT.

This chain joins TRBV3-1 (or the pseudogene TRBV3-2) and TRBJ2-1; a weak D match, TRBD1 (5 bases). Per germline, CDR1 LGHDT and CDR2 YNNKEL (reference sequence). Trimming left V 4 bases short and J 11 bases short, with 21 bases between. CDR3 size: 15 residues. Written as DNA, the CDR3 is TGTGCCAGCAGCCTCTTGACAGTGACATCCTTAAAGCAGTTCTTC. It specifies CASSLLTVTSLKQFF.

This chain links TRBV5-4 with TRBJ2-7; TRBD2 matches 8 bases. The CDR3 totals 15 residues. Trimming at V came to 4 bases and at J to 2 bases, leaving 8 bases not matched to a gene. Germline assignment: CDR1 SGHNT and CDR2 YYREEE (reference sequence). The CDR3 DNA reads TGTGCCAGCAGCCCGGGGGGGGGATCCGCCTACGAGCAGTACTTC. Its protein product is CASSPGGGSAYEQYF.

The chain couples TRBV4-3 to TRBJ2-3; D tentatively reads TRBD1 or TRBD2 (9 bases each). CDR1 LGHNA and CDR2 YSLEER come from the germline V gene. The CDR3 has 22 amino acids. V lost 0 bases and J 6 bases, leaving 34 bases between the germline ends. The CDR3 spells CASSQDPWDRDIGLAGTDTQYF. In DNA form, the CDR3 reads TGCGCCAGCAGCCAAGACCCCTGGGACAGGGATATAGGGCTAGCGGGAACCGATACGCAGTATTTT.